The T cell receptor beta chain described here comes from a study of shared clonotypes between healthy human individuals. Produced via immunoSEQ multiplex PCR; TCRdb's table is partial and in-frame only. The sample shows millions of clones, about 94% of them seen only once. It was CD45RO-negative cells, positively selected for CCR7, that made up naive CD8 cells, with terminally differentiated effector memory CD45RA+ cells excluded. Study-wide findings and caveats: Represented diversity, genetic and exposure-history alike, was limited by few donors.

The CDR3 sequence is 16 residues long. Germline assignment: CDR1 MDHEN and CDR2 SYDVKM. Germline trimming cut 5 bases from V and 1 base from J; bases unmatched to any gene: 9. About this clone: Its specificity is unknown.

The receptor's source is a man between 18 and 29 years old in good health. Sequencing was carried out using naive CD8+ T cells sorted from blood. The chain has TRBV28 and TRBJ2-7, with TRBD1 identical over 9 bases. The CDR3 DNA follows: TGTGCCAGCAGTCCTAGCTTGGGGACAGGGTCCTACGAGCAGTACTTC. Protein sequence: CASSPSLGTGSYEQYF.